This TCR beta chain was sequenced during a study of CD8+CD57+ T cells in acquired aplastic anemia. The study, taken as a whole, reports: Under 35 was the count of CD8+ CDR3 sequences that patients shared with controls.

This clonotype has at least ten counts. The antigen is unknown. The ends lost 8 bases at V and 9 bases at J; junction bases unmatched: 3. The CDR3 is made up of 12 amino acids. Patients selected for sequencing had displayed CD8+CD57+ cell expansion by flow cytometry. Genomic DNA acted as the template from which TCR beta VDJ combination and CDR3 sequence profiling were carried out. Each CDR3 protein is one row after TCRdb ran MiXCR on the reads. The repertoire has about 180,000 distinct CDR3 sequences, around 50% of them found once; the top ten carry 1.1%. Sequenced material: sorted CD4+, CD8+, or CD8+CD57+ T cells (not recorded which) from PBMCs. The chain carries TRBV12-3 or TRBV12-4 and TRBJ1-6, with TRBD1 matching over 8 bases. This TCR was recovered from a human donor with aplastic anemia. The CDR3 DNA is TGTGCCAGCCAGGGGGCCGGTTCACCCCTCCACTTT. Amino acid sequence: CASQGAGSPLHF.